The clone carrying this T cell receptor beta chain has at least ten counts. The sample is drawn from a study of Graves' ophthalmopathy and Graves' hyperthyroidism. Looking at the study overall: Peripheral blood was obtained at first diagnosis, ahead of any treatment.

The authors amplified TCR beta CDR3 regions from RNA transcripts. First-round RT-PCR used HTBI primers; second-round multiplex PCR followed. One entry per CDR3 protein, called by TCRdb with MiXCR from the multiplex PCR reads. The sample has about 370,000 distinct CDR3 sequences; about 18% are singletons. Being free of ophthalmopathy for 18 months of follow-up defined stable hyperthyroidism. In germline, CDR1 is LNHDA, CDR2 SQIVND (reference sequence). The CDR3 contains 16 residues. J lost 6 bases, V lost 6 bases, and 16 bases had no gene match. The clonotype was recovered from an adult woman with stable Graves' hyperthyroidism. This chain uses TRBV19 with TRBJ1-1; 7 bases map to TRBD1. Sample: peripheral blood. In DNA, the CDR3 is TGTGCCAGTAGGCCATCAGGGGGTCAGGGCCGACCTGAAGCTTTCTTT. Translation: CASRPSGGQGRPEAFF.